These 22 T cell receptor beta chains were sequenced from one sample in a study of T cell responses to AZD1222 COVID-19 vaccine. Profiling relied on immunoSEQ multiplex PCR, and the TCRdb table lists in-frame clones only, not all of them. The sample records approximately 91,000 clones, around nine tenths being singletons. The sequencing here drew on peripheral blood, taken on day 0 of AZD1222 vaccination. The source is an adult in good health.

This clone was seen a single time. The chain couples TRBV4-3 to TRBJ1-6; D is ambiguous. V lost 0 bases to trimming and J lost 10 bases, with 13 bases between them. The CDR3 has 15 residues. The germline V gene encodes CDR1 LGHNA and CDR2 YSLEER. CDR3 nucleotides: TGCGCCAGCAGCCAAGATGGCCTGGGGTTATCACCCCTCCACTTT. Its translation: CASSQDGLGLSPLHF.

The DNA of the CDR3 is TGTGCCAGTAGTATCCCAGGTCTGGGCTATGGCTACACCTTC. The encoded protein is CASSIPGLGYGYTF. The V and J genes are TRBV19 and TRBJ1-2; D is uncertain. Trimming removed 3 bases from V and 4 bases from J, with 12 bases in between. The CDR3 extends over 14 amino acids. Germline CDR1 and CDR2: LNHDA and SQIVND (reference sequence). Drawing the rest from reference TRBV19 and TRBJ1-2, the complete variable domain is DGGITQSPKYLFRKEGQNVTLSCEQNLNHDAMYWYRQDPGQGLRLIYYSQIVNDFQKGDIAEGYSVSREKKESFPLTVTSAQKNPTAFYLCASSIPGLGYGYTFGSGTRLTVV.

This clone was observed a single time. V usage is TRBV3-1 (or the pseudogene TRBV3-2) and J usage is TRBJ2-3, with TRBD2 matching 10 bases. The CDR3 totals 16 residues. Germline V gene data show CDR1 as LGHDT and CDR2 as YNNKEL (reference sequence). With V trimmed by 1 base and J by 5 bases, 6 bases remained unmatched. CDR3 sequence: CASSQVASGGKDTQYF. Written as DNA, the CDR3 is TGTGCCAGCAGCCAAGTGGCTAGCGGGGGTAAAGATACGCAGTATTTT.

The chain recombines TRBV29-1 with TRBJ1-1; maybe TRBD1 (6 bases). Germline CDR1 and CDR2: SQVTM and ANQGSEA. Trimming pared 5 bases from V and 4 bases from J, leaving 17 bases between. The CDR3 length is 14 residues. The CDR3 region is CSVSPGAGGTEAFF. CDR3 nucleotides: TGCAGCGTTAGCCCAGGGGCGGGGGGCACTGAAGCTTTCTTT.

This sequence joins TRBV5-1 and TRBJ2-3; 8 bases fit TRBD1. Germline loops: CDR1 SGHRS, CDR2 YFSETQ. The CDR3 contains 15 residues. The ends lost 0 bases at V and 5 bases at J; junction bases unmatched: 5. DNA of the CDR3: TGCGCCAGCAGCTTGGGACAGGGGACGGGAGATACGCAGTATTTT. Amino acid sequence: CASSLGQGTGDTQYF.

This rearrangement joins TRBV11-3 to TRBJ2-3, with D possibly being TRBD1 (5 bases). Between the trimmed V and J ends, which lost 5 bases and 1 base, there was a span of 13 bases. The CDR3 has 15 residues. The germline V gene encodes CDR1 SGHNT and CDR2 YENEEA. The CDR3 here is CASSRQSSRTDTQYF. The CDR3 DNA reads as TGTGCCAGCAGCCGACAGAGCTCCCGCACAGATACGCAGTATTTT. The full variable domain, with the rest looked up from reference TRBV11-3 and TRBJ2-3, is EAGVVQSPRYKIIEKKQPVAFWCNPISGHNTLYWYLQNLGQGPELLIRYENEEAVDDSQLPKDRFSAERLKGVDSTLKIQPAELGDSAVYLCASSRQSSRTDTQYFGPGTRLTVL.

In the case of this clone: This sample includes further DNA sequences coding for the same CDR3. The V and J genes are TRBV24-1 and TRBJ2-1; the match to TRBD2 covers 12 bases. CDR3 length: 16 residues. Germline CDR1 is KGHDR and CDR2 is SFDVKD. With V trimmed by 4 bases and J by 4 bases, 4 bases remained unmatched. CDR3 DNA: TGTGCCACCAGTGACCGCGGGACTAGCGGGTACAATGAGCAGTTCTTC. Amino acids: CATSDRGTSGYNEQFF.

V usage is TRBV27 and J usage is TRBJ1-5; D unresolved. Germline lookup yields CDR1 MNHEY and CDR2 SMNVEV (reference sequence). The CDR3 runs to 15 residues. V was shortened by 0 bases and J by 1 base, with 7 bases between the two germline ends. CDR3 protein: CASSLSARSNQPQHF. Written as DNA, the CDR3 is TGTGCCAGCAGTTTATCGGCTAGGAGCAATCAGCCCCAGCATTTT.

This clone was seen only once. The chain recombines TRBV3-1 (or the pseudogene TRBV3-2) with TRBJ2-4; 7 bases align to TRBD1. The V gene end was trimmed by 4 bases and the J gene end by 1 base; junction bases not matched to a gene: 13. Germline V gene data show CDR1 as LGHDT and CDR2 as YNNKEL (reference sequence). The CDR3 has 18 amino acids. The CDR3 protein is CASSPYLSTGAAKNIQYF. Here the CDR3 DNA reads TGTGCCAGCAGCCCCTACCTGTCCACAGGGGCGGCCAAAAACATTCAGTACTTC.

CDR3 sequence reads: CASSATRANEQFF. The DNA of the CDR3 is TGTGCCAGCAGCGCCACCAGGGCCAACGAGCAGTTCTTC. The chain joins TRBV7-7 to TRBJ2-1; maybe TRBD1 (5 bases). V dropped 5 bases and J dropped 10 bases, with 15 bases sitting between them. Germline V gives CDR1 SSHAT, CDR2 FNYEAQ (reference sequence). This CDR3 region has 13 residues. The entire variable domain, with the rest obtained from reference TRBV7-7 and TRBJ2-1, is as follows: GAGVSQSPRYKVTKRGQDVTLRCDPISSHATLYWYQQALGQGPEFLTYFNYEAQPDKSGLPSDRFSAERPEGSISTLTIQRTEQRDSAMYRCASSATRANEQFFGPGTRLTVL.

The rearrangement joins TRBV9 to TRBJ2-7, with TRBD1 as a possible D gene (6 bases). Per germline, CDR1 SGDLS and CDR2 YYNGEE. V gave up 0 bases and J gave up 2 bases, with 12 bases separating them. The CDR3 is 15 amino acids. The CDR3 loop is CASSVGVTGPYEQYF. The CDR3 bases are TGTGCCAGCAGCGTAGGTGTCACAGGGCCCTACGAGCAGTACTTC.

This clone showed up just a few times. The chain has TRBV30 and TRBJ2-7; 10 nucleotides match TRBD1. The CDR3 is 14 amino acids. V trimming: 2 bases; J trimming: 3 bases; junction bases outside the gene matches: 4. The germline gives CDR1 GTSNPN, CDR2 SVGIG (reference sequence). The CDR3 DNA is TGTGCCTGGAGTTCGGGGGACAGGGGCTACGAGCAGTACTTC. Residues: CAWSSGDRGYEQYF.

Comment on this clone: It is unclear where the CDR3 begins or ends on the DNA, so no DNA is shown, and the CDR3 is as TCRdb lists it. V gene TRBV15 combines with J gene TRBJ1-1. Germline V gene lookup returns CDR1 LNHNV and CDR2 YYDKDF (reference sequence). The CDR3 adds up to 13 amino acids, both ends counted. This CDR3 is CATSILDGNVAFF.

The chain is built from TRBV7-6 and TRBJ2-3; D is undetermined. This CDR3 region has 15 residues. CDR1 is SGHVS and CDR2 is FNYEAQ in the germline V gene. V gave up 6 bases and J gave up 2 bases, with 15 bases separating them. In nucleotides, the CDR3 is TGTGCCAGCAGTCCCCTCGGCCCGCTCACAGATACGCAGTATTTT. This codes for CASSPLGPLTDTQYF.

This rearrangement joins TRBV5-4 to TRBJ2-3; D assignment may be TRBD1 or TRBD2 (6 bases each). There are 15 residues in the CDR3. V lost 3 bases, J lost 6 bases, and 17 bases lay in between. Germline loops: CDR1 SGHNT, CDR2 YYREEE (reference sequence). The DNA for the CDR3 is TGTGCCAGCAGCTATGGAGGGGGGCTCAGGGATACGCAGTATTTT. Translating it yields CASSYGGGLRDTQYF.

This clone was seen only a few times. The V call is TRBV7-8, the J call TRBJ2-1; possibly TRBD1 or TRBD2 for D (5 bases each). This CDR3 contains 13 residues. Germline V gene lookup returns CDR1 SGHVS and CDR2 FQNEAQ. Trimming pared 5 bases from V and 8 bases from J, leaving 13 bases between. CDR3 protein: CASSRDVSYEQFF. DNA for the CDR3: TGTGCCAGCAGCCGGGACGTCTCCTATGAGCAGTTCTTC.

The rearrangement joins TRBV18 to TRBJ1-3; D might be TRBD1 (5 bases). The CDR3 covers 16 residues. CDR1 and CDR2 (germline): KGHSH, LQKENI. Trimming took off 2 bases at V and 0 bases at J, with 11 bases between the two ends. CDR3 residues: CASSPMLGDSGNTIYF. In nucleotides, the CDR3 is TGTGCCAGCTCACCAATGTTGGGGGACTCTGGAAACACCATATATTTT.

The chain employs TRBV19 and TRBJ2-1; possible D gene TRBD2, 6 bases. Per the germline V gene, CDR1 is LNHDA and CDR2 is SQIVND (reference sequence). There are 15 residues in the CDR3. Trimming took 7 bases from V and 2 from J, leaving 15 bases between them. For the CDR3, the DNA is TGTGCCAGTACCATAGGAGGGAATACCTACAATGAGCAGTTCTTC. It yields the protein CASTIGGNTYNEQFF.

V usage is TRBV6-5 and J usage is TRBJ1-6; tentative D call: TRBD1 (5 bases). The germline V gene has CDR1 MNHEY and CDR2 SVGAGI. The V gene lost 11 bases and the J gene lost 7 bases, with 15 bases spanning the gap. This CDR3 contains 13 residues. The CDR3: CAARGVGNSPLHF. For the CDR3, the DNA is TGTGCCGCGAGAGGGGTAGGGAATTCACCCCTCCACTTT.

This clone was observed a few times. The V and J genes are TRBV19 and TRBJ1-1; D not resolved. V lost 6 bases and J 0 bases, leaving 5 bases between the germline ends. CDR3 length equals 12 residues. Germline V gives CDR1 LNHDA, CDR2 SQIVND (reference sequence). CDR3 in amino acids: CASRLVNTEAFF. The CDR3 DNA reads TGTGCCAGTAGGCTCGTGAACACTGAAGCTTTCTTT.

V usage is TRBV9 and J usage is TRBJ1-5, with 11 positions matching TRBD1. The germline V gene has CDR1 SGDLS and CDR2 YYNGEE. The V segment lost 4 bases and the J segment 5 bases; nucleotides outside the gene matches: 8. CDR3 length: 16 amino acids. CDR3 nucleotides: TGTGCCAGCAGCTCCCGGGACAGGGGGTTGGATCAGCCCCAGCATTTT. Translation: CASSSRDRGLDQPQHF.

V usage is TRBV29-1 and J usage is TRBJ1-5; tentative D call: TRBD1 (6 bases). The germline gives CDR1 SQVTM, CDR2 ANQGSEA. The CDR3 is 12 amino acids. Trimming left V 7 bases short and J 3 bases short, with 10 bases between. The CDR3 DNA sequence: TGCAGCGCCGGACAGATCAATCAGCCCCAGCATTTT. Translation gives CSAGQINQPQHF. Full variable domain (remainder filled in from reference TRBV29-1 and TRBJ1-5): SAVISQKPSRDICQRGTSLTIQCQVDSQVTMMFWYRQQPGQSLTLIATANQGSEATYESGFVIDKFPISRPNLTFSTLTVSNMSPEDSSIYLCSAGQINQPQHFGDGTRLSIL.